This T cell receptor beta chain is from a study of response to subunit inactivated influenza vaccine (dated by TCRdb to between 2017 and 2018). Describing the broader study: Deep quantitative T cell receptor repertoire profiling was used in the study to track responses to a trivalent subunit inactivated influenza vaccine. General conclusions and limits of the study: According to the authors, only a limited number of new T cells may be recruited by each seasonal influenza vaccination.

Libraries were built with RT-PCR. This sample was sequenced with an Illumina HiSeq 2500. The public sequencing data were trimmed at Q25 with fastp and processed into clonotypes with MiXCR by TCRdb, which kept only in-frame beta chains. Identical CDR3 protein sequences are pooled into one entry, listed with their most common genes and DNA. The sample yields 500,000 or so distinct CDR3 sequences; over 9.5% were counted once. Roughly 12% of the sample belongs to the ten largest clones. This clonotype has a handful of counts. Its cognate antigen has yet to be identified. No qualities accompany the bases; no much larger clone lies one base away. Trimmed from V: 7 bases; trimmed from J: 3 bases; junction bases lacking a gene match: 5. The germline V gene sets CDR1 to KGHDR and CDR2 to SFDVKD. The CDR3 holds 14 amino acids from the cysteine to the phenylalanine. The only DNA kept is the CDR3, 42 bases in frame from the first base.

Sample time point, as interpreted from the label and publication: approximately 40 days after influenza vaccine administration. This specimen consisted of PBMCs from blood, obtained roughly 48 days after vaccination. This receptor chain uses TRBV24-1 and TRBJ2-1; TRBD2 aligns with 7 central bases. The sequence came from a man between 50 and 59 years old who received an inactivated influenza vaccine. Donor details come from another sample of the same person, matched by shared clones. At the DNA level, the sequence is TGTGCCACCAGGGGAGGGGCGGACTACAATGAGCAGTTCTTC. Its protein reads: CATRGGADYNEQFF.